The T cell receptor beta chain under discussion was sequenced for a study of a mutant IDH1 vaccine in newly diagnosed glioma. As for the study in general: Every participant had undergone radiotherapy, temozolomide, or both before, and most underwent both. Notes on the study in general: With respect to changes in top peripheral T cell clonotypes, pseudoprogression seemed unrelated. Vaccination induced immune responses in 85% to 95% of patients.

TCRdb's table, derived via immunoSEQ multiplex PCR, lists solely in-frame clones and lacks some. The sample records about 68,000 clones, about four fifths being singletons. The sample's time point: baseline, week 1 (first vaccination visit). The treatment was: pre-vaccination baseline after standard-of-care therapy. Donor diagnoses consisted of new WHO grade 3 or 4 IDH1-mutant, ATRX-lost astrocytomas. This clone was recorded once. Its antigen is not known. This TCR derives from a man aged 45-60 years with glioma. The input for sequencing was PBMCs, taken from a glioma patient treated with radiotherapy, temozolomide or both.

DNA for the CDR3: TGTGCCAGCAGCCAGGACTGGGGGATTGAGCAGTACTTC. This sequence encodes CASSQDWGIEQYF. The chain has TRBV7-8 and TRBJ2-7; D is tentatively TRBD1 or TRBD2 (5 bases each). This CDR3 spans 13 amino acids. The germline V and J ends were trimmed by 5 bases and 7 bases, with 15 bases remaining between them. Germline loops: CDR1 SGHVS, CDR2 FQNEAQ. The full variable domain, its missing parts supplied by reference TRBV7-8 and TRBJ2-7, is GAGVSQSPRYKVAKRGQDVALRCDPISGHVSLFWYQQALGQGPEFLTYFQNEAQLDKSGLPSDRFFAERPEGSVSTLKIQRTQQEDSAVYLCASSQDWGIEQYFGPGTRLTVT.